Below are 7 T cell receptor beta chains sequenced from a single sample in a study of CD8+ T cells in alopecia areata. Once RNA had been extracted, it was reverse transcribed into cDNA to act as the sequencing template. Using immunoSEQ multiplex PCR, the repertoire was profiled, and TCRdb retains in-frame clones only, with some absent. The table has about 200,000 clones, 50% to 60% seen once. Sequencing was performed on CD4+ T cells sorted from blood, taken at week 0. These TCRs come from a human donor with alopecia areata.

This clone was counted once. The genes are TRBV18 and TRBJ1-1, with TRBD1 matching 8 bases. The trim removed 3 bases at V and 1 base at J, leaving 4 bases unmatched. The germline gives CDR1 KGHSH, CDR2 LQKENI. The CDR3 is 15 amino acids. The CDR3 sequence is CASSPMDRANTEAFF. CDR3 bases: TGTGCCAGCTCACCCATGGACAGGGCGAACACTGAAGCTTTCTTT.

The chain combines TRBV9 with TRBJ2-2; possibly TRBD1 or TRBD2 for D (5 bases each). V was clipped by 4 bases and J by 0 bases, with 16 bases between them. The length of the CDR3 is 17 residues. Germline V lookup: CDR1 SGDLS, CDR2 YYNGEE. The CDR3 nucleotides read TGTGCCAGCAGCCCCTCCCACGGGGCCACGAACACCGGGGAGCTGTTTTTT. Its protein is CASSPSHGATNTGELFF.

The chain combines TRBV29-1 with TRBJ1-1; D unclear. The CDR3 spans 12 residues. CDR1 is SQVTM and CDR2 is ANQGSEA in the germline V gene. V was cut by 1 base and J by 5 bases, with 8 bases left in between. The chain's CDR3 is CSVEVAETEAFF. The CDR3 DNA reads as TGCAGCGTTGAAGTTGCAGAGACTGAAGCTTTCTTT.

This CDR3 reads CASSERTANTGELFF. The CDR3 DNA is TGTGCCAGCAGCGAGAGGACGGCGAACACCGGGGAGCTGTTTTTT. The chain uses TRBV25-1 and TRBJ2-2; D gene unclear. This CDR3 spans 15 amino acids. Germline CDR1 MGHDK, CDR2 SYGVNS. Trimming stripped 6 bases from V and 0 bases from J, with 11 bases between.

This sequence joins TRBV18 and TRBJ1-5, with unresolved D. Germline CDR1 KGHSH, CDR2 LQKENI. There are 14 residues in the CDR3. Between the trimmed V and J ends, which lost 4 bases and 3 bases, there was a span of 10 bases. CDR3 DNA sequence: TGTGCCAGCTCACTGGCCAGCCCCAATCAGCCCCAGCATTTT. It is translated as CASSLASPNQPQHF.

This clone was detected only once. This chain links TRBV7-8 with TRBJ2-3; no clear D. V lost 0 bases and J 4 bases, leaving 2 bases between the germline ends. The CDR3 runs 12 residues. CDR1 is SGHVS, CDR2 FQNEAQ, per germline. In DNA form, the CDR3 reads TGTGCCAGCAGCTTAGCAGCAGATACGCAGTATTTT. This gives the protein CASSLAADTQYF.

Only one count was recorded for this clone. The CDR3: CASSLEPNTQYF. The CDR3 nucleotides read TGTGCCAGCAGCTTAGAACCTAATACGCAGTATTTT. This chain uses TRBV7-2 with TRBJ2-3; D not resolved. This CDR3 comprises 12 residues. Trimming stripped 1 base from V and 7 bases from J, with 6 bases between. The germline V gene has CDR1 SGHTA and CDR2 FQGNSA.